Listed below are T cell receptor beta chains from one sample, sequenced in a study of blood T cells in healthy people across ages. In TCRdb, the 5' RACE reads were re-called with MiXCR into one record per CDR3 protein. Among 850,000 to 1,000,000 distinct CDR3 sequences listed, 51% were seen once. Source material: blood. Every receptor here comes from a woman aged 60 to 75 in good health. Each CDR3 is given with its conserved first and last residue. The order of the fields is V gene, D gene, J gene, clone size, CDR3 protein, CDR3 DNA. D genes are given only for firm matches. Clone sizes are given selectively: once, few, many, or a class where the clone is expanded.

V: TRBV6-1; D: TRBD2; J: TRBJ2-7; size: many; CDR3: CASQEGTSGSNEQYF; DNA: TGTGCCAGCCAAGAAGGGACTAGCGGGAGTAACGAGCAGTACTTC
V: TRBV20-1; D: NA; J: TRBJ2-3; size: NA; CDR3: CSASDPTDTQYF; DNA: TGCAGTGCTAGTGACCCAACAGATACGCAGTATTTT
V: TRBV18; D: NA; J: TRBJ2-6; size: few; CDR3: CASSEPEVAGANVLTF; DNA: TGTGCCAGCTCAGAGCCTGAGGTGGCTGGGGCCAACGTCCTGACTTTC
V: TRBV5-1; D: TRBD2; J: TRBJ2-1; size: NA; CDR3: CASSLSLAANNEQFF; DNA: TGCGCCAGCAGCTTGTCACTAGCGGCTAACAATGAGCAGTTCTTC
V: TRBV11-3; D: TRBD2; J: TRBJ2-1; size: NA; CDR3: CASSARLAGGEQFF; DNA: TGTGCCAGCAGCGCGCGACTAGCGGGAGGCGAGCAGTTCTTC
V: TRBV27; D: NA; J: TRBJ2-3; size: NA; CDR3: CASSVIPTSRNTDTQYF; DNA: TGTGCCAGCAGCGTCATACCCACTAGTCGGAACACAGATACGCAGTATTTT
V: TRBV12-3/TRBV12-4; D: NA; J: TRBJ2-1; size: few; CDR3: CASSHPDQWGEQFF; DNA: TGTGCCAGCAGTCACCCGGACCAATGGGGAGAACAGTTCTTC
V: TRBV30; D: NA; J: TRBJ1-2; size: once; CDR3: CAWSLGASTGYGYTF; DNA: TGTGCCTGGAGTTTGGGGGCCTCCACGGGCTATGGCTACACCTTC
V: TRBV14; D: TRBD1; J: TRBJ2-1; size: NA; CDR3: CASSQRDRYSNEQFF; DNA: TGTGCCAGCAGCCAGCGGGACAGGTATTCCAATGAGCAGTTCTTC
V: TRBV7-9; D: NA; J: TRBJ2-7; size: NA; CDR3: CASSPGSHEQYF; DNA: TGTGCCAGCAGCCCAGGTAGCCACGAGCAGTACTTC
V: TRBV6-1; D: NA; J: TRBJ2-7; size: NA; CDR3: CASSDRGQASGEQYF; DNA: TGTGCCAGCAGTGACAGGGGTCAGGCGTCAGGTGAGCAGTACTTC
V: TRBV7-2; D: NA; J: TRBJ2-3; size: NA; CDR3: CASSSEMVGQIGDTQYF; DNA: TGTGCCAGCAGCTCCGAGATGGTAGGGCAGATTGGAGATACGCAGTATTTT
V: TRBV4-3; D: NA; J: TRBJ2-5; size: once; CDR3: CASSPLGGDKETQYF; DNA: TGCGCCAGCAGCCCCCTCGGAGGGGACAAAGAGACCCAGTACTTC
V: TRBV29-1; D: NA; J: TRBJ2-3; size: NA; CDR3: CSVEGGSSTDTQYF; DNA: TGCAGCGTTGAAGGCGGGTCTAGCACAGATACGCAGTATTTT
V: TRBV20-1; D: NA; J: TRBJ2-1; size: NA; CDR3: CSARRRGVVGEQFF; DNA: TGCAGTGCTAGGAGGAGGGGGGTGGTAGGGGAGCAGTTCTTC
V: TRBV4-2; D: NA; J: TRBJ2-3; size: few; CDR3: CASSQVSTTGTDTQYF; DNA: TGTGCCAGCAGCCAAGTCTCGACAACGGGCACAGATACGCAGTATTTT
V: TRBV7-6; D: TRBD2; J: TRBJ2-7; size: NA; CDR3: CASSLDGLGFYEQYF; DNA: TGTGCCAGCAGCTTAGACGGACTAGGATTCTACGAGCAGTACTTC
V: TRBV14; D: NA; J: TRBJ2-2; size: NA; CDR3: CASSLLQGNTGELFF; DNA: TGTGCCAGCAGCTTACTACAGGGGAACACCGGGGAGCTGTTTTTT
V: TRBV29-1; D: TRBD1; J: TRBJ2-5; size: NA; CDR3: CSVDRTGSAETQYF; DNA: TGCAGCGTTGACCGGACAGGGTCCGCGGAGACCCAGTACTTC
V: TRBV27; D: NA; J: TRBJ1-6; size: NA; CDR3: CASSPGTHVAPLHF; DNA: TGTGCCAGCAGTCCGGGGACGCATGTCGCACCCCTCCACTTT
V: TRBV10-3; D: NA; J: TRBJ2-1; size: NA; CDR3: CAISEGLVETQFF; DNA: TGTGCCATCAGTGAGGGCTTAGTGGAGACCCAGTTCTTC
V: TRBV7-2; D: NA; J: TRBJ2-1; size: many; CDR3: CASSSTVYLSEQFF; DNA: TGTGCCAGCAGCTCGACAGTTTATCTAAGTGAGCAGTTCTTC
V: TRBV5-1; D: NA; J: TRBJ1-1; size: NA; CDR3: CAGSLSVNTEAFF; DNA: TGCGCCGGCAGCTTGTCCGTGAACACTGAAGCTTTCTTT
V: TRBV25-1; D: NA; J: TRBJ1-6; size: few; CDR3: CASRQNSYNSPLHF; DNA: TGTGCCAGCAGACAGAACTCCTATAATTCACCCCTCCACTTT
V: TRBV6-1; D: NA; J: TRBJ1-2; size: NA; CDR3: CASSARKTGQTNYGYTF; DNA: TGTGCCAGCAGTGCTCGTAAAACGGGGCAAACTAACTATGGCTACACCTTC
V: TRBV20-1; D: TRBD1; J: TRBJ2-7; size: once; CDR3: CSASHPGQGTNSYEQYF; DNA: TGCAGTGCTAGCCACCCTGGACAGGGGACCAACTCCTACGAGCAGTACTTC